What follows are 30 T cell receptor beta chains derived from one specimen sequenced in a study of early T cells in non-severe SARS-CoV-2 infection. MiXCR was run by TCRdb on the 5' RACE reads, yielding one entry per CDR3 protein. The repertoire holds around 89,000 distinct CDR3 sequences, with roughly 14% as singletons. Sequencing used whole blood. The receptors stem from an adult who was a healthcare worker with PCR-confirmed SARS-CoV-2 infection or an uninfected control (not recorded which).

The chain recombines TRBV24-1 with TRBJ2-2; 8 nucleotides align to TRBD1. With 4 bases clipped from V and 7 bases from J, the junction kept 13 bases outside the gene matches. Germline loops: CDR1 KGHDR, CDR2 SFDVKD. The CDR3 is 17 residues long. The CDR3 loop is CATSDRPGQGRGGELFF. The CDR3 region has the DNA TGTGCCACCAGTGACCGACCAGGACAGGGAAGAGGCGGGGAGCTGTTTTTT.

The table lists this clonotype with a few counts. This chain joins TRBV24-1 and TRBJ2-3; possible D gene TRBD2, 6 bases. The CDR3 has 14 amino acids. In germline, CDR1 is KGHDR, CDR2 SFDVKD. Trimming took 5 bases from V and 2 from J, leaving 10 bases between them. As DNA, the CDR3 is TGTGCCACCAGTGCGGGACTCTACACAGATACGCAGTATTTT. Translating gives CATSAGLYTDTQYF.

The chain carries TRBV3-1 and TRBJ2-5; D is unclear. Looked up from germline, CDR1 is LGHDT and CDR2 is YNNKEL (reference sequence). The CDR3 contains 15 residues. V lost 0 bases to trimming and J lost 2 bases, with 10 bases between them. As DNA, the CDR3 is TGTGCCAGCAGCCAAGAGAGAAAGAGGCAAGAGACCCAGTACTTC. Residues: CASSQERKRQETQYF.

This clonotype appeared a few times. The chain couples TRBV10-1 to TRBJ1-1; the D is unclear. V was trimmed by 0 bases and J by 0 bases, leaving 5 bases between them. This CDR3 is 14 amino acids long. In germline, CDR1 is WNHNN, CDR2 SYGVQD (reference sequence). The CDR3 is CASSESGMNTEAFF. The CDR3 DNA reads TGCGCCAGCAGTGAGTCAGGAATGAACACTGAAGCTTTCTTT.

The chain carries TRBV18 and TRBJ1-3; D possibly corresponds to TRBD1 (5 bases). Germline V CDR1 and CDR2: KGHSH, LQKENI. CDR3 size: 14 residues. V lost 3 bases and J 2 bases, leaving 8 bases between the germline ends. The CDR3 nucleotides are TGTGCCAGCTCACCCGGGACGGCTGGAAACACCATATATTTT. This sequence encodes CASSPGTAGNTIYF.

The rearrangement joins TRBV18 to TRBJ2-2; D ambiguous. V was trimmed by 0 bases and J by 6 bases, leaving 14 bases between them. Germline V gene data show CDR1 as KGHSH and CDR2 as LQKENI. This CDR3 region has 16 residues. CDR3 nucleotide sequence: TGTGCCAGCTCACCACCGGGCCGGTTACCACCCGGGGAGCTGTTTTTT. Its translation: CASSPPGRLPPGELFF.

This clonotype occurred a few times. The chain combines TRBV7-9 with TRBJ2-1; 8 positions agree with TRBD2. Germline V CDR1 and CDR2: SEHNR, FQNEAQ (reference sequence). This CDR3 has 15 residues. V shed 5 bases, J shed 3 bases, and the junction held 6 bases outside the gene matches. The CDR3 DNA is TGTGCCAGCAGCGAAGCGGGGGCCAACTACAATGAGCAGTTCTTC. Translating it yields CASSEAGANYNEQFF.

V and J are TRBV20-1 and TRBJ2-5; 9 nucleotides line up with TRBD2. This CDR3 has 14 residues. After removal of 3 bases from V and 5 bases from J, the junction contained 7 bases not matched to a gene. Germline CDR1 DFQATT, CDR2 SNEGSKA (reference sequence). The CDR3 loop reads CSARRGGSGETQYF. The CDR3 coding sequence is TGCAGTGCTAGGCGGGGGGGAAGCGGTGAGACCCAGTACTTC.

This clonotype was seen ten or more times. V and J are TRBV30 and TRBJ1-1; the D gene is possibly TRBD1 (6 bases). This CDR3 is 13 amino acids long. V was pared by 5 bases and J by 3 bases, with 13 bases between. CDR1 is GTSNPN and CDR2 is SVGIG in the germline V gene (reference sequence). CDR3 nucleotide sequence: TGTGCCTGGGGGGACAACATCGACACTGAAGCTTTCTTT. Its translation: CAWGDNIDTEAFF.

The table lists this clonotype with many counts. The V call is TRBV14, the J call TRBJ1-1; 7 bases align to TRBD1. The CDR3 has 15 amino acids. With V trimmed by 1 base and J by 3 bases, 5 bases remained unmatched. Germline-derived CDR1 and CDR2 are SGHDN and FVKESK. The DNA of the CDR3 is TGTGCCAGCAGCCAAGTCAGGGGGGGAGACACTGAAGCTTTCTTT. Its translation is CASSQVRGGDTEAFF.

This clonotype came up many times. The chain uses TRBV29-1 and TRBJ2-6, with D perhaps TRBD1 (6 bases). The germline V gene encodes CDR1 SQVTM and CDR2 ANQGSEA. Trimming removed 5 bases from V and 4 bases from J, with 18 bases in between. This CDR3 has 16 residues. The CDR3 region is CSVSLVGASGANVLTF. The CDR3 DNA is TGCAGCGTTTCCTTGGTGGGGGCAAGCGGGGCCAACGTCCTGACTTTC.

At least ten counts were recorded for this clonotype. The chain is built from TRBV7-3 and TRBJ1-1; TRBD1 is a possible D gene (5 bases). This CDR3 is 13 amino acids long. The germline V gene encodes CDR1 SGHTA and CDR2 FQGTGA. The V and J ends lost 8 bases and 2 bases respectively, with 12 bases between them. The CDR3 nucleotides are TGTGCCAGCGCAGAAGGGGTAAACACTGAAGCTTTCTTT. The encoded protein is CASAEGVNTEAFF.

Concerning this clonotype: The junction departs from the called germline gene at one end, perhaps through a read error. V usage is TRBV7-8 and J usage is TRBJ2-5; D is unclear. Looked up from germline, CDR1 is SGHVS and CDR2 is FQNEAQ. There are 13 residues in the CDR3. For the CDR3, the DNA is TGTGTCAGCAGCCCATCCTCCGGGGAGACCCAGTACTTC. Amino acids: CVSSPSSGETQYF.

The chain is built from TRBV20-1 and TRBJ2-3; 11 bases align to TRBD2. Trimming took 8 bases from V and 3 from J; bases not matched to a gene: 7. The CDR3 totals 14 residues. CDR1 is DFQATT, CDR2 SNEGSKA, per germline (reference sequence). DNA for the CDR3: TGCAGTTTCATAGCGGGGGGGCCGACAGATACGCAGTATTTT. Translated: CSFIAGGPTDTQYF.

This clonotype was seen ten or more times. The genes are TRBV3-1 and TRBJ2-6; D remains unclear. There are 17 residues in the CDR3. Trimming cost V 2 bases and J 0 bases, with 11 bases left between them. The germline gives CDR1 LGHDT, CDR2 YNNKEL (reference sequence). CDR3 coding DNA: TGTGCCAGCAGCCAATCTAGGGTTTCCTCTGGGGCCAACGTCCTGACTTTC. This sequence encodes CASSQSRVSSGANVLTF.

This clonotype has more than one count but fewer than ten. This rearrangement joins TRBV27 to TRBJ1-2; D ambiguous. There are 12 residues in the CDR3. V dropped 3 bases and J dropped 8 bases, with 10 bases sitting between them. Looked up from germline, CDR1 is MNHEY and CDR2 is SMNVEV (reference sequence). This CDR3 reads CASSLMGYGYTF. CDR3 DNA sequence: TGTGCCAGCAGTTTGATGGGGTACGGCTACACCTTC.

This clonotype was seen only a few times. CDR3 protein: CASSLLAGGTGELFF. The CDR3 region has the DNA TGTGCCAGCAGCTTACTAGCGGGGGGGACCGGGGAGCTGTTTTTT. V gene TRBV6-6 combines with J gene TRBJ2-2; 13 bases are shared with TRBD2. CDR3 size: 15 residues. Germline values: CDR1 MNHNY, CDR2 SVGAGI (reference sequence). The junction had 3 bases not matched to a gene; V was cut back by 6 bases and J by 5 bases.

This clonotype was detected only a few times. The rearrangement joins TRBV7-8 to TRBJ2-7, with unresolved D. Trimming shortened V by 6 bases and J by 3 bases, and 12 bases separated the two germline ends. CDR3 length equals 13 residues. Germline-derived CDR1 and CDR2 are SGHVS and FQNEAQ. CDR3 residues: CASSSRTRYEQYV. The DNA of the CDR3 is TGTGCCAGCAGTTCTAGAACACGCTACGAGCAGTACGTC.

The chain combines TRBV18 with TRBJ2-7; D is uncertain. CDR1 is KGHSH, CDR2 LQKENI, per germline. This CDR3 has 13 residues. V gave up 3 bases and J gave up 7 bases, with 13 bases separating them. In DNA, the CDR3 is TGTGCCAGCTCACCGAGTGTAATGGGGGAGCAGTACGTC. This gives the protein CASSPSVMGEQYV.

The rearrangement links TRBV24-1 to TRBJ2-5; D is uncertain. CDR1 is KGHDR, CDR2 SFDVKD, per germline. The CDR3 runs 14 residues. V was trimmed by 4 bases and J by 5 bases, leaving 13 bases between them. The CDR3 loop is CATSESGSSETQYF. CDR3 nucleotides: TGTGCCACCAGTGAGTCAGGAAGCAGCGAGACCCAGTACTTC.

This clonotype was seen once. The V gene is TRBV3-1, the J gene TRBJ1-1; the D gene is possibly TRBD1 (6 bases). V was cut by 3 bases and J by 1 base, with 15 bases left in between. In germline, CDR1 is LGHDT, CDR2 YNNKEL (reference sequence). The CDR3 covers 16 residues. CDR3 loop: CASSHPRTASNTEAFF. CDR3 nucleotide sequence: TGTGCCAGCAGCCACCCCCGGACAGCATCGAACACTGAAGCTTTCTTT.

The chain joins TRBV3-1 to TRBJ1-1; D is unresolved. CDR1 LGHDT and CDR2 YNNKEL come from the germline V gene (reference sequence). The CDR3 is 13 amino acids. Trimming pared 0 bases from V and 5 bases from J, leaving 7 bases between. CDR3 loop: CASSQEMGTEAFF. CDR3 nucleotide sequence: TGTGCCAGCAGCCAAGAAATGGGAACTGAAGCTTTCTTT. Looking up the rest from reference TRBV3-1 and TRBJ1-1 gives the full variable domain: DTAVSQTPKYLVTQMGNDKSIKCEQNLGHDTMYWYKQDSKKFLKIMFSYNNKELIINETVPNRFSPKSPDKAHLNLHINSLELGDSAVYFCASSQEMGTEAFFGQGTRLTVV.

This clonotype was detected only a few times. The chain uses TRBV6-1 and TRBJ1-6; no clear D gene. The germline V gene has CDR1 MNHNS and CDR2 SASEGT. The CDR3 sequence is 13 residues long. V shed 8 bases and J shed 6 bases, with 11 bases lying between them. The CDR3: CASAPLANSPLHF. CDR3 bases: TGTGCCAGCGCTCCACTGGCTAATTCACCCCTCCACTTT.

The gene calls are TRBV7-6 and TRBJ1-3; TRBD1 matches 9 bases. Trimming took 5 bases from V and 4 from J; bases not matched to a gene: 6. CDR3 length equals 15 residues. The germline V gene encodes CDR1 SGHVS and CDR2 FNYEAQ. CDR3 sequence reads: CASSTGTGRGNTIYF. CDR3 DNA sequence: TGTGCCAGCAGCACCGGGACAGGGCGAGGAAACACCATATATTTT.

A few counts support this clonotype. CDR3 residues: CASSPDRYEQYV. Written as DNA, the CDR3 is TGTGCCAGCTCACCTGACAGATACGAGCAGTACGTC. V is TRBV18 and J is TRBJ2-7; possibly TRBD1 for D (5 bases). Germline CDR1 is KGHSH and CDR2 is LQKENI. This CDR3 region has 12 residues. V dropped 3 bases and J dropped 4 bases, with 7 bases sitting between them.

This clonotype occurred a few times. This chain connects TRBV6-1 to TRBJ2-1, with 12 bases fitting TRBD2. Germline V CDR1 and CDR2: MNHNS, SASEGT. The CDR3 is made up of 15 amino acids. The V gene end was trimmed by 7 bases and the J gene end by 3 bases; junction bases not matched to a gene: 4. CDR3 loop: CASILAGGVYNEQFF. The DNA for the CDR3 is TGTGCCAGCATCCTAGCGGGGGGGGTCTACAATGAGCAGTTCTTC.

This clonotype was counted only a few times. This rearrangement joins TRBV12-3 or TRBV12-4 to TRBJ2-2, with D perhaps TRBD1 (6 bases). The CDR3 is made up of 18 amino acids. V was clipped by 2 bases and J by 0 bases, with 16 bases between them. CDR3 bases: TGTGCCAGCAGTTTACCCCGGACAGACTCTCCGAACACCGGGGAGCTGTTTTTT. Its protein is CASSLPRTDSPNTGELFF.

This clonotype has ten or more counts. The chain links TRBV12-5 to TRBJ1-6; perhaps TRBD1 as D (5 bases). V was shortened by 4 bases and J by 6 bases, with 19 bases between the two germline ends. Per germline, CDR1 LGHNT and CDR2 FRNRAP. The CDR3 covers 17 residues. CDR3 sequence: CASGSTQGLLFNSPLHF. The CDR3 bases are TGTGCTAGTGGTTCCACCCAGGGTTTACTATTTAATTCACCCCTCCACTTT. Full variable domain (missing parts from reference TRBV12-5 and TRBJ1-6): DARVTQTPRHKVTEMGQEVTMRCQPILGHNTVFWYRQTMMQGLELLAYFRNRAPLDDSGMPKDRFSAEMPDATLATLKIQPSEPRDSAVYFCASGSTQGLLFNSPLHFGNGTRLTVT.

This clonotype has at least ten counts. The J gene is TRBJ2-1, the V gene TRBV4-1; D gene uncertain. Per the germline V gene, CDR1 is MGHRA and CDR2 is YSYEKL. This CDR3 has 14 residues. Trimming removed 7 bases from V and 0 bases from J, with 10 bases in between. The DNA for the CDR3 is TGCGCCAGCAACGGCGGCAGCTCCTACAATGAGCAGTTCTTC. Translation gives CASNGGSSYNEQFF.

This clonotype was found a few times. The chain employs TRBV3-1 and TRBJ2-5; 8 nucleotides match TRBD1. V lost 3 bases to trimming and J lost 3 bases; unmatched junction nucleotides: 15. Germline lookup yields CDR1 LGHDT and CDR2 YNNKEL (reference sequence). The CDR3 has 18 residues. The CDR3 region is CASSQERQGAVNEETQYF. The CDR3, as DNA: TGTGCCAGCAGCCAGGAGCGCCAGGGGGCGGTAAATGAAGAGACCCAGTACTTC.